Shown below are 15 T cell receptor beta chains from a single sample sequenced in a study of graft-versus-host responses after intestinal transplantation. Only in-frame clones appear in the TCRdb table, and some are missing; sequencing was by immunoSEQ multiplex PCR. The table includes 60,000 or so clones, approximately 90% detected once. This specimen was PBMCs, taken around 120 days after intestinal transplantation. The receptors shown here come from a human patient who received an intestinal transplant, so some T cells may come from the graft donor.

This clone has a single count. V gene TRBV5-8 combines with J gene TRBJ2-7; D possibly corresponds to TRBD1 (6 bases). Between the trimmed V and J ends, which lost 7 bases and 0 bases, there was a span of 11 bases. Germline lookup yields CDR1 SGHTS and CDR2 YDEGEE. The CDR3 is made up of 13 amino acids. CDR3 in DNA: TGTGCCAGCGGCCAGGGGAGCTCCTACGAGCAGTACTTC. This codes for CASGQGSSYEQYF.

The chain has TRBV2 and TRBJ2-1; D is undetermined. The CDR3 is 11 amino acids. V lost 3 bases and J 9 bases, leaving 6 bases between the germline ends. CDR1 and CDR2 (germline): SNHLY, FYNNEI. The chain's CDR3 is CASSDGTEQFF. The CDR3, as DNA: TGTGCCAGCAGTGACGGTACTGAGCAGTTCTTC. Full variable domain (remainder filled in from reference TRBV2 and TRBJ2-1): EPEVTQTPSHQVTQMGQEVILRCVPISNHLYFYWYRQILGQKVEFLVSFYNNEISEKSEIFDDQFSVERPDGSNFTLKIRSTKLEDSAMYFCASSDGTEQFFGPGTRLTVL.

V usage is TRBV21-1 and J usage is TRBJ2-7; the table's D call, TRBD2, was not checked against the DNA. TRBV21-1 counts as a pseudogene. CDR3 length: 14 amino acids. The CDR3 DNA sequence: TGTGCCAGCAGCACCAAGGGACTAGCGGACGAGCAGTACTTC. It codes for CASSTKGLADEQYF.

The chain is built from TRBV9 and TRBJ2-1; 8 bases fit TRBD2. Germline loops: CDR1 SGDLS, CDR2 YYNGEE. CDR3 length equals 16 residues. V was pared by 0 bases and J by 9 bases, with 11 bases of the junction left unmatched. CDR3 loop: CASSVEADPRGGEQFF. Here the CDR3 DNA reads TGTGCCAGCAGCGTAGAGGCGGACCCTCGGGGGGGTGAGCAGTTCTTC.

In DNA form, the CDR3 reads TGTGCCAGCAGCCTCGACAGGGGGCTAACCTACGAGCAGTACTTC. The encoded protein is CASSLDRGLTYEQYF. The chain is built from TRBV5-8 and TRBJ2-7, with 10 bases that match TRBD1. Germline V lookup: CDR1 SGHTS, CDR2 YDEGEE. Trimming removed 4 bases from V and 2 bases from J; junction bases left unmatched: 6. The length of the CDR3 is 15 residues.

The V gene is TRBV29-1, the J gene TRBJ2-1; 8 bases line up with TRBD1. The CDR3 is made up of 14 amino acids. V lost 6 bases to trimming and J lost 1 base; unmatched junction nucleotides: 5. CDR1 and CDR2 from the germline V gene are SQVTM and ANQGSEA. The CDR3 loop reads CSVQGGGSYNEQFF. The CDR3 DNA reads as TGCAGCGTACAGGGGGGTGGATCCTACAATGAGCAGTTCTTC.

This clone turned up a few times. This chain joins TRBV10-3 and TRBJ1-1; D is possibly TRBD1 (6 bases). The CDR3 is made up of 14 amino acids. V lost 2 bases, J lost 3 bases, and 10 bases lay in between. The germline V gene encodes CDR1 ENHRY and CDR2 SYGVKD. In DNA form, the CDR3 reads TGTGCCATCAGTGAGGCAGGGGTGGACACTGAAGCTTTCTTT. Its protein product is CAISEAGVDTEAFF.

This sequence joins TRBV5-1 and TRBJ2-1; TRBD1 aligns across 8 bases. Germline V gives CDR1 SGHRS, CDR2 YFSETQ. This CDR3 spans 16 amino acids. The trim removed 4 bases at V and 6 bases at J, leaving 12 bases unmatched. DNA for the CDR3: TGCGCCAGCAGCGCCCCGACAGGGGCGCTGGGCAATGAGCAGTTCTTC. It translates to CASSAPTGALGNEQFF. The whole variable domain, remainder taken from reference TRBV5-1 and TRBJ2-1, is KAGVTQTPRYLIKTRGQQVTLSCSPISGHRSVSWYQQTPGQGLQFLFEYFSETQRNKGNFPGRFSGRQFSNSRSEMNVSTLELGDSALYLCASSAPTGALGNEQFFGPGTRLTVL.

The CDR3 protein is CASSTAFSGNTIYF. For the CDR3, the DNA is TGTGCCAGTAGCACGGCGTTCTCTGGAAACACCATATATTTT. The chain combines TRBV19 with TRBJ1-3; D call uncertain. This CDR3 has 14 residues. Germline V CDR1 and CDR2: LNHDA, SQIVND (reference sequence). V shed 6 bases and J shed 0 bases, with 9 bases lying between them.

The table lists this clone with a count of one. CDR3 region: CASSSGTEIYGYTF. CDR3 sequence (DNA): TGTGCCAGTAGTTCCGGGACAGAAATCTATGGCTACACCTTC. This chain connects TRBV19 to TRBJ1-2; 7 positions match TRBD1. The V segment lost 5 bases and the J segment 4 bases; nucleotides outside the gene matches: 7. Germline CDR1 and CDR2: LNHDA and SQIVND (reference sequence). The CDR3 runs 14 residues.

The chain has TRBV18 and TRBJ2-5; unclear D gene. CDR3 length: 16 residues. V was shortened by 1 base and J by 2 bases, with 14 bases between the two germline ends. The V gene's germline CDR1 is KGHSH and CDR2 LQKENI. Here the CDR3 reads CASSPLSQLGQETQYF. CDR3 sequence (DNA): TGTGCCAGCTCACCACTATCACAGCTAGGGCAAGAGACCCAGTACTTC.

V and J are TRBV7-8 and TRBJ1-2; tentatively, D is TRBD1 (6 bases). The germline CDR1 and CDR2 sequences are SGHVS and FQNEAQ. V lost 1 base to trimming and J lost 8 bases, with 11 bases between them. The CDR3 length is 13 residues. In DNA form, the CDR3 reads TGTGCCAGCAGCTTAGGGAGGGGGGCCGGCTACACCTTC. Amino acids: CASSLGRGAGYTF. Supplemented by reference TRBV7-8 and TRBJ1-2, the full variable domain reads GAGVSQSPRYKVAKRGQDVALRCDPISGHVSLFWYQQALGQGPEFLTYFQNEAQLDKSGLPSDRFFAERPEGSVSTLKIQRTQQEDSAVYLCASSLGRGAGYTFGSGTRLTVV.

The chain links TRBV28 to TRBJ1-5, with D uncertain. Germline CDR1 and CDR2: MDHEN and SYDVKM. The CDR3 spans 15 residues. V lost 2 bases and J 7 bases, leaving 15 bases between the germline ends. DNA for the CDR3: TGTGCCAGCAGTTTAGACCAACGGGCAGCCCAGCCCCAGCATTTT. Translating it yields CASSLDQRAAQPQHF. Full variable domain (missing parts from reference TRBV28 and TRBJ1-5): DVKVTQSSRYLVKRTGEKVFLECVQDMDHENMFWYRQDPGLGLRLIYFSYDVKMKEKGDIPEGYSVSREKKERFSLILESASTNQTSMYLCASSLDQRAAQPQHFGDGTRLSIL.

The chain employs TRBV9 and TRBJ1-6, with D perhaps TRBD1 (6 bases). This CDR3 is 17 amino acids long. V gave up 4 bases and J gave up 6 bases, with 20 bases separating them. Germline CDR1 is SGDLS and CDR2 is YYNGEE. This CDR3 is CASSPSRGGGINSPLHF. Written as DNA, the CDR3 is TGTGCCAGCAGCCCGAGTAGAGGGGGGGGGATTAATTCACCCCTCCACTTT.

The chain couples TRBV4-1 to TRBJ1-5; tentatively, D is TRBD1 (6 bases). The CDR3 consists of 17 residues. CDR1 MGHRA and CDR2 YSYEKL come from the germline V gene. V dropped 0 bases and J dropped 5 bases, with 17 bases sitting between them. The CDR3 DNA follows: TGCGCCAGCAGCCAAGATAGTAGCGTGGGACATTATCAGCCCCAGCATTTT. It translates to CASSQDSSVGHYQPQHF.